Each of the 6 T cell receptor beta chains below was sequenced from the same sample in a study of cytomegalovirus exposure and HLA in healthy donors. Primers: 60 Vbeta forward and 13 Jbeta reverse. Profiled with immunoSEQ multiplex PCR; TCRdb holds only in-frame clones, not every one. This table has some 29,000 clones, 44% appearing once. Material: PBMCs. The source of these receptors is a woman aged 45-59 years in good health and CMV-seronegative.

CDR3 region: CASSWGLVENEQFF. The DNA for the CDR3 is TGTGCCAGCAGCTGGGGACTAGTTGAGAATGAGCAGTTCTTC. V and J are TRBV9 and TRBJ2-1, with 8 bases aligning to TRBD2. This CDR3 is built from 14 residues. Per the germline V gene, CDR1 is SGDLS and CDR2 is YYNGEE. V was pared by 4 bases and J by 7 bases, with 7 bases of the junction left unmatched.

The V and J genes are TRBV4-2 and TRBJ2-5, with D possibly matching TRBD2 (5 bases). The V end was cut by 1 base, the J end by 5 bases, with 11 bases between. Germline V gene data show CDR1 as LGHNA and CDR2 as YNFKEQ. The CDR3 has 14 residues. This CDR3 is CASSQADRRETQYF. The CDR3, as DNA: TGTGCCAGCAGCCAAGCCGACCGGAGGGAGACCCAGTACTTC.

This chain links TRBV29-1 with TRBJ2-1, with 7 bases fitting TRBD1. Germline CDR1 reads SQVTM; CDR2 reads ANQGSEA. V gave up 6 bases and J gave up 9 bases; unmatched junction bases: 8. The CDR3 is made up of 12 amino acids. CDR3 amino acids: CSVRTGAIEQFF. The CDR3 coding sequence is TGCAGCGTACGGACAGGCGCCATTGAGCAGTTCTTC.

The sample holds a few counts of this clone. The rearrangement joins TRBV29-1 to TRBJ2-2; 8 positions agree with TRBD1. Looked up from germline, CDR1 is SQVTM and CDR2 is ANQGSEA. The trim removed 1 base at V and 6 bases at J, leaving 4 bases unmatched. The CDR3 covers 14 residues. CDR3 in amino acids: CSVEGTGYAGELFF. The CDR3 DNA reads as TGCAGCGTTGAAGGGACAGGGTACGCCGGGGAGCTGTTTTTT.

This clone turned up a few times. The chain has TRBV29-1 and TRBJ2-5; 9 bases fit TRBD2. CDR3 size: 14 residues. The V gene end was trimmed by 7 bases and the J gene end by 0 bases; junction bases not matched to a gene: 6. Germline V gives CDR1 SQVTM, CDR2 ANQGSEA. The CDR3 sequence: CSAIAGAYQETQYF. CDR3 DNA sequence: TGCAGCGCCATAGCGGGGGCGTACCAAGAGACCCAGTACTTC.

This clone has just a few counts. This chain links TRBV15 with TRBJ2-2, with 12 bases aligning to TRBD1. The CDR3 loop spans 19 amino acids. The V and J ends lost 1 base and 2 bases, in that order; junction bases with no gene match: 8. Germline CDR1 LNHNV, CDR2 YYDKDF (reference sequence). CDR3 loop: CATSRATWDRGRNTGELFF. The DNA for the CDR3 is TGTGCCACCAGCAGAGCCACATGGGACAGGGGGCGTAACACCGGGGAGCTGTTTTTT.